The 27 T cell receptor beta chains reported below all come from one sample, sequenced in a study of shared clonotypes between healthy human individuals. CD45RO-negative, CCR7-positively selected cells formed the naive CD8 fraction, excluding terminally differentiated effector memory CD45RA+ cells. TCRdb's copy holds only in-frame clones and misses some; the assay was immunoSEQ multiplex PCR. Here the sample spans 1.5 million to 2.5 million clones, just under 95% being singletons. Sample: naive CD8+ T cells sorted from blood. Every receptor here comes from a man aged 18 to 29 in good health.

This clone came up once. The J gene is TRBJ2-7, the V gene TRBV11-1; 9 bases agree with TRBD1. V lost 9 bases to trimming and J lost 0 bases; unmatched junction nucleotides: 3. From germline, CDR1 is SGHAT and CDR2 FQDESV (reference sequence). The CDR3 consists of 13 residues. The CDR3 here is CASGTGSSYEQYF. As DNA, the CDR3 is TGTGCCAGTGGGACAGGGAGCTCCTACGAGCAGTACTTC.

The chain combines TRBV27 with TRBJ2-5, with no clear D. CDR1 and CDR2 (germline): MNHEY, SMNVEV (reference sequence). The CDR3 is 15 amino acids. Trimming took 4 bases from V and 3 from J, leaving 15 bases between them. The CDR3 DNA reads as TGTGCCAGCAGTTGTCCTAAGGTGGTAAAAGAGACCCAGTACTTC. Residues: CASSCPKVVKETQYF.

The chain joins TRBV6-5 to TRBJ2-7, with 9 bases matching TRBD2. Trimming at V came to 0 bases and at J to 2 bases, leaving 5 bases not matched to a gene. The CDR3 runs to 16 residues. The germline gives CDR1 MNHEY, CDR2 SVGAGI. The CDR3 reads CASSYSVGLATYEQYF. Written as DNA, the CDR3 is TGTGCCAGCAGTTACTCGGTTGGACTAGCGACCTACGAGCAGTACTTC.

This clone was seen a single time. CDR3 sequence reads: CASQEGRGTGDGYTF. Written as DNA, the CDR3 is TGCGCCAGCCAAGAGGGTCGAGGGACAGGGGATGGCTACACCTTC. The chain carries TRBV4-1 and TRBJ1-2; 10 bases line up with TRBD1. Looked up from germline, CDR1 is MGHRA and CDR2 is YSYEKL. CDR3 length equals 15 residues. The V and J ends lost 8 bases and 6 bases, in that order; junction bases with no gene match: 12.

In the case of this clone: Other DNA sequences in the sample encode the same CDR3. The chain combines TRBV5-1 with TRBJ2-3, with TRBD2 identical over 9 bases. The germline gives CDR1 SGHRS, CDR2 YFSETQ. The length of the CDR3 is 16 residues. The J segment lost 5 bases and the V segment lost 0 bases, leaving 7 bases of the junction unmatched. As DNA, the CDR3 is TGCGCCAGCAGCTTGGATTTAGCGGGAGAGGAAGATACGCAGTATTTT. Protein sequence: CASSLDLAGEEDTQYF.

This clone was picked up one time. The chain recombines TRBV11-2 with TRBJ2-2; 9 bases are shared with TRBD2. The CDR3 contains 17 residues. Germline trimming cut 5 bases from V and 5 bases from J; bases unmatched to any gene: 12. Germline-derived CDR1 and CDR2 are SGHAT and FQNNGV. The CDR3: CASSGLGASGTTGELFF. In DNA, the CDR3 is TGTGCCAGCAGCGGTTTGGGGGCTAGCGGGACAACCGGGGAGCTGTTTTTT. Variable domain in full (rest from reference TRBV11-2 and TRBJ2-2): EAGVAQSPRYKIIEKRQSVAFWCNPISGHATLYWYQQILGQGPKLLIQFQNNGVVDDSQLPKDRFSAERLKGVDSTLKIQPAKLEDSAVYLCASSGLGASGTTGELFFGEGSRLTVL.

The chain has TRBV7-9 and TRBJ2-7; D is unresolved. The V end lost 5 bases, the J end lost 3 bases, and 11 bases lay between the germline ends. The germline gives CDR1 SEHNR, CDR2 FQNEAQ (reference sequence). The CDR3 covers 13 residues. CDR3 region: CASSPPLLYEQYF. In DNA, the CDR3 is TGTGCCAGCAGCCCCCCGCTGCTCTACGAGCAGTACTTC.

The genes are TRBV10-2 and TRBJ1-1; 10 bases line up with TRBD1. This CDR3 has 16 amino acids. Unmatched junction bases numbered 6, after V lost 5 bases and J lost 0 bases. The germline gives CDR1 WSHSY, CDR2 SAAADI. The DNA of the CDR3 is TGCGCCAGCAGTTCCGGACAGGGGGTGATGAACACTGAAGCTTTCTTT. Encoded protein: CASSSGQGVMNTEAFF.

The chain is built from TRBV6-5 and TRBJ1-4; TRBD1 is a possible D gene (6 bases). V lost 4 bases and J lost 8, with 17 bases in between. There are 15 residues in the CDR3. The germline gives CDR1 MNHEY, CDR2 SVGAGI. The CDR3 loop is CASSSQGLLGEKLFF. The CDR3 nucleotides are TGTGCCAGCAGTTCACAGGGTTTACTGGGGGAAAAACTGTTTTTT.

A word on this clone: A junction boundary mismatches the germline segment, possibly from a read error. V usage is TRBV9 and J usage is TRBJ1-6, with D perhaps TRBD1 (5 bases). CDR3 length: 17 amino acids. CDR1 is SGDLS, CDR2 YYNGEE, per germline. The CDR3 sequence: CASSLQLGPDMESPPHF. CDR3 in DNA: TGTGCCAGCAGCTTACAGTTAGGCCCGGACATGGAGTCACCCCCCCACTTT.

The V call is TRBV5-4, the J call TRBJ2-3; TRBD2 aligns across 7 bases. CDR1 is SGHNT, CDR2 YYREEE, per germline (reference sequence). CDR3 length: 15 residues. V dropped 0 bases and J dropped 4; count of bases not matched to a gene: 5. The CDR3 nucleotides are TGTGCCAGCAGCTTGGCAGCGGGATTTGCAGATACGCAGTATTTT. It encodes CASSLAAGFADTQYF.

The CDR3 here is CASSGGGSTDTQYF. In DNA form, the CDR3 reads TGTGCCAGCAGTGGGGGAGGAAGCACAGATACGCAGTATTTT. This chain joins TRBV2 and TRBJ2-3; TRBD2 is a possible D gene (6 bases). This CDR3 is 14 amino acids long. V shed 4 bases and J shed 0 bases, with 8 bases lying between them. Germline V CDR1 and CDR2: SNHLY, FYNNEI.

This clone was seen only once. The chain links TRBV7-6 to TRBJ1-1; the match to TRBD1 covers 8 bases. The CDR3 runs 13 residues. Germline V lookup: CDR1 SGHVS, CDR2 FNYEAQ. Trimming at V came to 5 bases and at J to 7 bases, leaving 6 bases not matched to a gene. Here the CDR3 DNA reads TGTGCCAGCAGCCATGCAGGGGGCATTGAAGCTTTCTTT. Translation gives CASSHAGGIEAFF.

The V and J genes are TRBV11-2 and TRBJ2-7; D possibly corresponds to TRBD2 (6 bases). The CDR3 loop spans 15 amino acids. V lost 1 base to trimming and J lost 0 bases, with 10 bases between them. CDR1 is SGHAT, CDR2 FQNNGV, per germline. The CDR3 reads CASSLVGRDSYEQYF. The CDR3 nucleotides are TGTGCCAGCAGCTTAGTCGGGCGGGACTCCTACGAGCAGTACTTC. The full variable domain, with the rest looked up from reference TRBV11-2 and TRBJ2-7, is EAGVAQSPRYKIIEKRQSVAFWCNPISGHATLYWYQQILGQGPKLLIQFQNNGVVDDSQLPKDRFSAERLKGVDSTLKIQPAKLEDSAVYLCASSLVGRDSYEQYFGPGTRLTVT.

The V and J genes are TRBV7-9 and TRBJ2-5; D is uncertain. V was clipped by 5 bases and J by 4 bases, with 26 bases between them. Per the germline V gene, CDR1 is SEHNR and CDR2 is FQNEAQ (reference sequence). CDR3 length equals 18 residues. DNA for the CDR3: TGTGCCAGCAGCCCTACCTTGGGTATTCAGCTACAAAGAGAGACCCAGTACTTC. Translation gives CASSPTLGIQLQRETQYF.

The V and J genes are TRBV6-1 and TRBJ1-3, with 10 nucleotides matching TRBD1. The CDR3 runs 14 residues. Germline CDR1 is MNHNS and CDR2 is SASEGT. The ends lost 4 bases at V and 8 bases at J; junction bases unmatched: 5. In DNA form, the CDR3 reads TGTGCCAGCAGTGGGACAGGGGGTCTAGACACCATATATTTT. Protein product: CASSGTGGLDTIYF.

This sequence joins TRBV7-9 and TRBJ1-1; no definite D call. V was trimmed by 5 bases and J by 3 bases, leaving 16 bases between them. The CDR3 spans 15 residues. Germline V lookup: CDR1 SEHNR, CDR2 FQNEAQ (reference sequence). In DNA, the CDR3 is TGTGCCAGCAGCCGTATGGGAGGCGACCACACTGAAGCTTTCTTT. Amino acids: CASSRMGGDHTEAFF.

The chain joins TRBV28 to TRBJ2-3; D might be TRBD2 (5 bases). Germline V gene sequence: CDR1 MDHEN, CDR2 SYDVKM. This CDR3 has 16 residues. The V end lost 5 bases, the J end lost 4 bases, and 19 bases lay between the germline ends. In DNA form, the CDR3 reads TGTGCCAGCAGTGATCCGCGGGCGGCAGGCTCAGATACGCAGTATTTT. It encodes CASSDPRAAGSDTQYF.

V gene TRBV30 combines with J gene TRBJ2-3; D perhaps matches TRBD1 (5 bases). Trimming took 4 bases from V and 4 from J, leaving 18 bases between them. The CDR3 totals 15 residues. Looked up from germline, CDR1 is GTSNPN and CDR2 is SVGIG (reference sequence). The CDR3 sequence: CAWMMAGPTADTQYF. DNA for the CDR3: TGTGCCTGGATGATGGCAGGGCCCACCGCAGATACGCAGTATTTT.

This clone has a single count. This chain connects TRBV27 to TRBJ1-2; TRBD1 matches 8 bases. The V gene's germline CDR1 is MNHEY and CDR2 SMNVEV (reference sequence). Trimming at V came to 6 bases and at J to 4 bases, leaving 4 bases not matched to a gene. This CDR3 comprises 13 residues. CDR3 in amino acids: CASRPDRGYGYTF. In DNA form, the CDR3 reads TGTGCCAGCAGACCCGACAGGGGCTATGGCTACACCTTC.

V usage is TRBV5-1 and J usage is TRBJ2-3, with D maybe TRBD1 (6 bases). The CDR3 extends over 17 amino acids. Germline V gene sequence: CDR1 SGHRS, CDR2 YFSETQ. V was pared by 3 bases and J by 3 bases, with 20 bases between. This CDR3 is CASSSDWTATKTDTQYF. In nucleotides, the CDR3 is TGCGCCAGCAGCTCCGATTGGACAGCCACAAAAACAGATACGCAGTATTTT. Looking up the rest from reference TRBV5-1 and TRBJ2-3 gives the full variable domain: KAGVTQTPRYLIKTRGQQVTLSCSPISGHRSVSWYQQTPGQGLQFLFEYFSETQRNKGNFPGRFSGRQFSNSRSEMNVSTLELGDSALYLCASSSDWTATKTDTQYFGPGTRLTVL.

The chain links TRBV6-6 to TRBJ1-2; the D is unclear. V shed 1 base and J shed 8 bases, with 8 bases lying between them. Germline V gene sequence: CDR1 MNHNY, CDR2 SVGAGI (reference sequence). This CDR3 comprises 12 residues. CDR3 in amino acids: CASSYYPQGYTF. In nucleotides, the CDR3 is TGTGCCAGCAGTTACTATCCCCAGGGCTACACCTTC.

J is TRBJ1-4 and V is TRBV30; TRBD1 might be the D (5 bases). The germline V gene encodes CDR1 GTSNPN and CDR2 SVGIG (reference sequence). The ends were cut back, 2 bases at V and 6 bases at J, with 10 bases in the middle. The CDR3 consists of 13 residues. CDR3: CAWSTGLDEKLFF. The CDR3 nucleotides are TGTGCCTGGAGTACAGGCCTCGATGAAAAACTGTTTTTT.

The J gene is TRBJ2-1, the V gene TRBV29-1; 7 bases line up with TRBD1. This CDR3 is built from 15 residues. Losses at the gene ends were 4 bases for V and 2 bases for J; bases not matched to a gene: 8. CDR1 SQVTM and CDR2 ANQGSEA come from the germline V gene. The CDR3 bases are TGCAGCGTTGGACAGGGTCCGATCGCCTACAATGAGCAGTTCTTC. It is translated as CSVGQGPIAYNEQFF.

V and J are TRBV20-1 and TRBJ2-7; D remains ambiguous. The V end was cut by 3 bases, the J end by 6 bases, with 9 bases between. Germline V gene sequence: CDR1 DFQATT, CDR2 SNEGSKA (reference sequence). The CDR3 consists of 11 residues. CDR3 bases: TGCAGTGCTAGCACCACCGGCGAGCAGTACTTC. This sequence encodes CSASTTGEQYF.

Regarding this clone: The sample has other DNA sequences that encode this CDR3 too. The V call is TRBV7-9, the J call TRBJ2-5; the match to TRBD2 covers 10 bases. The CDR3 extends over 15 amino acids. Looked up from germline, CDR1 is SEHNR and CDR2 is FQNEAQ (reference sequence). After removal of 4 bases from V and 2 bases from J, the junction contained 4 bases not matched to a gene. The CDR3 coding sequence is TGTGCCAGCAGCTCAACTAGCGGGGTTCAAGAGACCCAGTACTTC. Translating gives CASSSTSGVQETQYF. Together with reference TRBV7-9 and TRBJ2-5, the CDR3 gives the full variable domain: DTGVSQNPRHKITKRGQNVTFRCDPISEHNRLYWYRQTLGQGPEFLTYFQNEAQLEKSRLLSDRFSAERPKGSFSTLEIQRTEQGDSAMYLCASSSTSGVQETQYFGPGTRLLVL.

The chain recombines TRBV6-1 with TRBJ2-7, with TRBD1 matching 7 bases. Looked up from germline, CDR1 is MNHNS and CDR2 is SASEGT. With V trimmed by 11 bases and J by 2 bases, 6 bases remained unmatched. CDR3 length equals 12 residues. The CDR3: CACRDRPYEQYF. The DNA of the CDR3 is TGTGCCTGCCGGGACAGACCCTACGAGCAGTACTTC.